Given below is one TCR beta chain in context. These data come from a study of shared T cell receptors in the human thymus. Per germline, CDR1 LGHNA and CDR2 YNFKEQ. The length of the CDR3 is 13 residues. The ends lost 8 bases at V and 4 bases at J; junction bases unmatched: 4. Repertoires were generated with immunoSEQ multiplex PCR, while TCRdb's copy carries only in-frame clones and drops some. The sample carries 500,000 to 750,000 clones, approximately 88% recorded once. Separately, the same data were catalogued under a study of human thymus T cells. Turning to that study: Thymic tissue was derived from resections collected during corrective heart surgery.

This chain joins TRBV4-2 and TRBJ2-7, with 11 bases lining up with TRBD1. The receptor was derived from a boy in the first two years of life with a congenital heart defect. Input material: thymocytes. CDR3 loop: CASSRDRGYEQYF. The CDR3 DNA reads TGTGCCAGCTCGCGGGACAGGGGGTACGAGCAGTACTTC.